This TCR beta chain was recorded in a study of vaccination and CD4 T cells after COVID-19. Study in general: For post-vaccine samples, collection took place a median approximately 78 days after dose two, ranging from 14 to 241.

Germline V gene sequence: CDR1 SEHNR, CDR2 FQNEAQ (reference sequence). Trimming took 2 bases from V and 3 from J, leaving 1 base between them. CDR3 length equals 11 residues. Treatment defined: approximately 11-day PBMC culture with coronavirus spike peptide pools or control peptides (ViraFEST assay). ViraFEST used peptide pools to expand antigen-specific T cells before TCR sequencing. Turning to this clonotype: Its specificity is unknown.

Sequencing of cultured CD4+ T cell DNA used the Oncomine TCR Beta short-read assay. The authors extracted genomic DNA from cultured CD4+ T cells. TCRdb re-analysed the PCR reads in MiXCR, keeping a single row per CDR3 protein. The data contain about 7,600 distinct CDR3 sequences, 60% to 80% of them singletons. The sample was cultured CD4+ T cells from blood, taken after SARS-CoV-2 vaccination. The gene calls are TRBV7-9 and TRBJ2-5; no firm D call. The sequence derives from a human donor with COVID-19. The CDR3 DNA is TGTGCCAGCAGCTTAAAAGAGACCCAGTACTTC. Its translation is CASSLKETQYF.